This TCR beta chain was documented in a study of OX40 agonist ivuxolimab in advanced cancers. Study-level findings and limits: The study observed clonal expansion of CD4+ and CD8+ blood T cells by week 6 at 0.1 to 3.0 mg/kg. There were also nonresponders showing low normalized T-cell clonal expansion.

Germline trimming cut 0 bases from V and 6 bases from J; bases unmatched to any gene: 8. This CDR3 region has 17 residues. Germline lookup yields CDR1 SGHAT and CDR2 FQNNGV. As to this clone: Its specificity is unknown.

The protocol was immunoSEQ multiplex PCR, while the TCRdb copy is restricted to in-frame clones and leaves out a portion. The sample comprises 30,000 to 40,000 clones, 80% to 85% of which are singletons, and 23% rests with the top ten. The receptor was isolated from an adult with an advanced solid tumor such as melanoma, head and neck, liver or kidney cancer. Here the sequenced sample was CD4+ or CD8+ T cells sorted from blood, taken in a trial of the OX40 agonist ivuxolimab. V usage is TRBV11-2 and J usage is TRBJ2-2; 9 positions agree with TRBD1. This chain's CDR3 is CASSLEVGTGIPGELFF. In DNA, the CDR3 is TGTGCCAGCAGCTTAGAGGTGGGGACAGGGATTCCCGGGGAGCTGTTTTTT.